Listed below are T cell receptor beta chains from one sample, sequenced in a study of blood T cell repertoires in COVID-19. TCRdb's copy holds only in-frame clones and misses some; the assay was immunoSEQ multiplex PCR. The table records fewer than 30,000 clones, over 75% of them present only once. Input material: peripheral blood. These receptors all stem from a man aged 65-85 years with active COVID-19. Each CDR3 is given with its conserved first and last residue.

J	V	CDR3
TRBJ1-5	TRBV19	CASSGTGGNQPQHF
TRBJ1-2	TRBV7-2	CASSLGAGDSYGYTF
TRBJ2-3	TRBV27	CASSLPGLATTQYF
TRBJ1-1	TRBV25-1	CASSPLDGGAAFF
TRBJ2-2	TRBV6-4	CASSDAFRGVSTGELFF
TRBJ1-4	TRBV18	CASSSSTTNEKLFF
TRBJ2-5	TRBV6-6	CASSKLAGMETQYF
TRBJ1-1	TRBV9	CASSVDPGMNTEAFF
TRBJ2-4	TRBV27	CASSNPTRGVQYF
TRBJ2-2	TRBV2	CASSEGRGWTGELFF
TRBJ1-2	TRBV5-6	CASSPRGGGYTF
TRBJ2-7	TRBV24-1	CATSDSRQGPHQLHF
TRBJ2-5	TRBV18	CASSRASYQETQYF
TRBJ1-5	TRBV20-1	CSASLTANQPQHF
TRBJ2-7	TRBV5-1	CASRPDLGRGSYEQYF
TRBJ1-1	TRBV11-3	CASSFGTGLMNTEAFF
TRBJ2-3	TRBV29-1	CSVEESGGRTDTQYF
TRBJ2-5	TRBV5-4	CASSLRLDGGETQYF
TRBJ1-2	TRBV29-1	CSVRRTLWSYGYTF
TRBJ2-2	TRBV2	CAISADTGELFF
TRBJ2-1	TRBV2	CASRLGTSGGASPFF
TRBJ2-7	TRBV7-9	CASSIDSIPYEQYF
TRBJ1-3	TRBV6-6	CASRPGGVGNTIYF
TRBJ2-7	TRBV3-1/TRBV3-2	CASSQDYLAALSEQYF
TRBJ1-3	TRBV2	CASSPLRRDSGNTIYF
TRBJ1-5	TRBV10-3	CAISEDGANNQPQHF
TRBJ2-3	TRBV7-3	CASSETGSDTQYF
TRBJ1-2	TRBV10-3	CATGTPANYGYTF
TRBJ1-2	TRBV29-1	CSDYRVGGGYTF
TRBJ2-7	TRBV5-1	CASSIIAGGPTYEQYF
TRBJ1-1	TRBV7-2	CASNNRGGDTEAFF
TRBJ1-2	TRBV11-3	CASSSGQGANYGYTF
TRBJ1-6	TRBV19	CASSISPVGGSSYNSPLHF
TRBJ2-5	TRBV10-1	CASRLSVQVGQETQYF
TRBJ2-3	TRBV3-1/TRBV3-2	CASSQDLGGVTDTQYF
TRBJ2-7	TRBV4-3	CASSRLRGGGDEQYF
TRBJ2-1	TRBV7-9	CASSLSGTGTDEQFF
TRBJ2-7	TRBV3-1/TRBV3-2	CASSQEHRPHDF
TRBJ2-2	TRBV7-3	CASSLGSPGELFF
TRBJ2-7	TRBV5-6	CASSLEGTGGYEQYF
TRBJ2-5	TRBV30	CAWAANQETQYF
TRBJ1-2	TRBV7-9	CASSRQGADYGYTF
TRBJ2-3	TRBV29-1	CSAGGITDTQYF
TRBJ2-2	TRBV7-9	CASSPGGSSNTGELFF
TRBJ2-2	TRBV14	CASSPSGQGAFFPGELFF
TRBJ2-3	TRBV19	CASSVGLTSVDTQYF
TRBJ2-1	TRBV5-1	CASSSPRGGYNEQFF
TRBJ2-2	TRBV19	CASSIWGQDTGELFF
TRBJ1-4	TRBV9	CASSARQGEEEKLFF
TRBJ2-1	TRBV7-3	CASSAGTYNEQFF
TRBJ2-1	TRBV5-1	CASSSAGGGRYNEQFF
TRBJ1-4	TRBV28	CASRPPGTGLGKLFF
TRBJ2-5	TRBV11-3	CASSFLTGGVQTQYF
TRBJ1-2	TRBV28	CASSPGQAGDYGYTF
TRBJ2-7	TRBV11-3	CASSAVTGVYEQYF